These T cell receptor beta chains were read from a single sample in a study of cytomegalovirus exposure and HLA in healthy donors. TCRdb's table, derived via immunoSEQ multiplex PCR, lists solely in-frame clones and lacks some. The table shows tens of thousands of clones, with around 92% occurring only once. Material: PBMCs. These receptors were obtained from a woman between 18 and 30 years old in good health and CMV-seronegative. The CDR3 runs from the conserved cysteine through the conserved F or W. Fields, in order: clone size, V gene, D gene, J gene, CDR3 protein, CDR3 DNA. The D gene is left open where the match is weak. A row's size may be missing; if present it is once, few, many or a size class.

size: -; V: TRBV5-4; D: -; J: TRBJ1-1; CDR3: CASSSTGGRIREAFF; DNA: TGTGCCAGCAGCTCGACAGGCGGGAGGATTCGTGAAGCTTTCTTT
size: -; V: TRBV5-6; D: TRBD2; J: TRBJ2-7; CDR3: CASSCGGPHEQYF; DNA: TGTGCCAGCAGCTGCGGGGGGCCCCACGAGCAGTACTTC
size: -; V: TRBV28; D: TRBD2; J: TRBJ2-7; CDR3: CASSLLGLADAYEQYF; DNA: TGTGCCAGCAGTTTACTTGGACTAGCGGATGCCTACGAGCAGTACTTC
size: -; V: TRBV5-4; D: -; J: TRBJ1-5; CDR3: CASSLEGEQPQHF; DNA: TGTGCCAGCAGCTTGGAAGGGGAACAGCCCCAGCATTTT
size: -; V: TRBV6-1; D: -; J: TRBJ1-2; CDR3: CASRTAGGNYGYTF; DNA: TGTGCCAGCAGGACGGCGGGAGGGAACTATGGCTACACCTTC
size: -; V: TRBV7-9; D: -; J: TRBJ2-7; CDR3: CASSLDGRTYEQYF; DNA: TGTGCCAGCAGCTTAGATGGTAGAACCTACGAGCAGTACTTC
size: -; V: TRBV5-5; D: TRBD2; J: TRBJ2-2; CDR3: CASSLGAGGSPGELFF; DNA: TGTGCCAGCAGCTTGGGTGCGGGAGGGTCGCCCGGGGAGCTGTTTTTT
size: once; V: TRBV28; D: -; J: TRBJ2-5; CDR3: CASSLSARETQYF; DNA: TGTGCCAGCAGTTTATCTGCCAGGGAGACCCAGTACTTC
size: -; V: TRBV5-1; D: -; J: TRBJ1-4; CDR3: CASSPEGSWEKLFF; DNA: TGCGCCAGCAGCCCGGAGGGCAGTTGGGAAAAACTGTTTTTT
size: -; V: TRBV21-1; D: -; J: TRBJ2-1; CDR3: CASLNKGGVVGNEQFF; DNA: TGTGCCAGCCTTAATAAGGGCGGGGTCGTGGGGAATGAGCAGTTCTTC
size: -; V: TRBV29-1; D: TRBD1; J: TRBJ2-7; CDR3: CSVYPGQGAHEQYF; DNA: TGCAGCGTTTACCCGGGACAGGGGGCCCACGAGCAGTACTTC
size: -; V: TRBV18; D: -; J: TRBJ2-6; CDR3: CASSPLGLGSGANVLTF; DNA: TGTGCCAGCTCACCCCTCGGGTTGGGCTCTGGGGCCAACGTCCTGACTTTC
size: -; V: TRBV9; D: -; J: TRBJ1-3; CDR3: CASSVDLWEGLGNTIYF; DNA: TGTGCCAGCAGCGTAGACCTTTGGGAGGGTCTCGGAAACACCATATATTTT
size: once; V: TRBV7-9; D: -; J: TRBJ2-1; CDR3: CASSLVGLMTEQFF; DNA: TGTGCCAGCAGCTTAGTCGGACTCATGACTGAGCAGTTCTTC
size: -; V: TRBV2; D: -; J: TRBJ1-3; CDR3: CASSGDRGNTIYF; DNA: TGTGCCAGCAGTGGCGACAGGGGAAACACCATATATTTT
size: -; V: TRBV9; D: -; J: TRBJ1-4; CDR3: CASSRGQGNEKLFF; DNA: TGTGCCAGCAGCAGGGGTCAGGGTAATGAAAAACTGTTTTTT
size: -; V: TRBV7-8; D: TRBD2; J: TRBJ2-3; CDR3: CASSLRTSDSTDTQYF; DNA: TGTGCCAGCAGTTTACGGACTAGCGACAGCACAGATACGCAGTATTTT
size: -; V: TRBV5-1; D: TRBD1; J: TRBJ2-1; CDR3: CASSSQGQGANEQFF; DNA: TGCGCCAGCAGCTCCCAGGGACAGGGGGCCAATGAGCAGTTCTTC
size: -; V: TRBV18; D: TRBD1; J: TRBJ1-2; CDR3: CASSPAGGGYGYTF; DNA: TGTGCCAGCTCACCGGCAGGGGGTGGGTATGGCTACACCTTC
size: -; V: TRBV6-1; D: -; J: TRBJ1-6; CDR3: CASMGDPLGNSPLHF; DNA: TGTGCCAGCATGGGAGACCCCCTGGGTAATTCACCCCTCCACTTT
size: -; V: TRBV5-4; D: TRBD2; J: TRBJ2-7; CDR3: CASSFMGAGLYEQYF; DNA: TGTGCCAGCAGCTTTATGGGAGCGGGACTCTACGAGCAGTACTTC
size: once; V: TRBV28; D: -; J: TRBJ1-6; CDR3: CASSLSSWGERPPLHF; DNA: TGTGCCAGCAGTTTATCCTCTTGGGGAGAACGGCCACCCCTCCACTTT
size: -; V: TRBV5-4; D: TRBD1; J: TRBJ1-1; CDR3: CASSFRTGQNTEAFF; DNA: TGTGCCAGCAGCTTTCGGACAGGGCAGAACACTGAAGCTTTCTTT
size: -; V: TRBV18; D: TRBD1; J: TRBJ1-3; CDR3: CASSPSGQGAGNTIYF; DNA: TGTGCCAGCTCACCCTCCGGACAGGGGGCAGGAAACACCATATATTTT
size: -; V: TRBV19; D: TRBD2; J: TRBJ2-1; CDR3: CASSSSGYTYNEQFF; DNA: TGTGCCAGTAGTTCTAGCGGTTATACCTACAATGAGCAGTTCTTC
size: -; V: TRBV20-1; D: -; J: TRBJ2-7; CDR3: CSASFNEQYF; DNA: TGCAGTGCTAGTTTTAACGAGCAGTACTTC
size: -; V: TRBV5-1; D: TRBD1; J: TRBJ1-4; CDR3: CASTRQGVATNEKLFF; DNA: TGCGCCAGCACCAGACAGGGTGTAGCAACTAATGAAAAACTGTTTTTT
size: -; V: TRBV5-1; D: TRBD1; J: TRBJ2-3; CDR3: CASSQGTGGYTQYF; DNA: TGCGCCAGCAGCCAAGGGACAGGGGGGTATACGCAGTATTTT
size: -; V: TRBV28; D: TRBD1; J: TRBJ2-1; CDR3: CASSITRTGGSYNEQFF; DNA: TGTGCCAGCAGTATTACCCGGACAGGGGGCTCTTACAATGAGCAGTTCTTC
size: -; V: TRBV30; D: TRBD2; J: TRBJ2-3; CDR3: CAWSGLAEADTQYF; DNA: TGTGCCTGGAGCGGACTAGCCGAGGCGGATACGCAGTATTTT
size: once; V: TRBV14; D: -; J: TRBJ1-1; CDR3: CASSPRLRTEAFF; DNA: TGTGCCAGCAGCCCTAGGTTGAGGACTGAAGCTTTCTTT
size: -; V: TRBV28; D: TRBD2; J: TRBJ2-1; CDR3: CASSLTGGPGNEQFF; DNA: TGTGCCAGCAGTTTAACGGGGGGGCCCGGCAATGAGCAGTTCTTC
size: -; V: TRBV29-1; D: TRBD1; J: TRBJ1-5; CDR3: CSVAGQGNQPQHF; DNA: TGCAGCGTGGCTGGACAGGGCAATCAGCCCCAGCATTTT
size: -; V: TRBV11-2; D: -; J: TRBJ2-3; CDR3: CASSLVVGGTDTQYF; DNA: TGTGCCAGCAGCTTAGTGGTCGGGGGCACAGATACGCAGTATTTT
size: few; V: TRBV6-6; D: -; J: TRBJ2-7; CDR3: CASSRDSIYEQYF; DNA: TGTGCCAGCAGCCGAGACTCGATCTACGAGCAGTACTTC
size: -; V: TRBV19; D: TRBD2; J: TRBJ2-5; CDR3: CASSITTSGGRETQYF; DNA: TGTGCCAGTAGTATCACCACTAGCGGGGGAAGAGAGACCCAGTACTTC
size: -; V: TRBV10-3; D: -; J: TRBJ2-4; CDR3: CAISESIQALEEQYF; DNA: TGTGCCATCAGTGAGTCGATACAGGCCCTTGAGGAGCAGTACTTC
size: -; V: TRBV5-6; D: -; J: TRBJ2-7; CDR3: CASSRGAGWEQYF; DNA: TGTGCCAGCAGCCGGGGGGCGGGGTGGGAGCAGTACTTC
size: -; V: TRBV28; D: -; J: TRBJ2-3; CDR3: CASSLPGPPGDTQYF; DNA: TGTGCCAGCAGTTTACCCGGACCCCCGGGGGATACGCAGTATTTT
size: -; V: TRBV6-6; D: -; J: TRBJ2-3; CDR3: CASSYSRHDHTDTQYF; DNA: TGTGCCAGCAGTTACTCGAGACACGATCACACAGATACGCAGTATTTT
size: -; V: TRBV27; D: TRBD1; J: TRBJ2-7; CDR3: CASSFRTGAKDEQYF; DNA: TGTGCCAGCAGCTTTAGGACAGGGGCCAAGGACGAGCAGTACTTC
size: -; V: TRBV5-1; D: TRBD2; J: TRBJ2-1; CDR3: CASSFTSGRSHNEQFF; DNA: TGCGCCAGCAGCTTTACTAGCGGGAGATCTCACAATGAGCAGTTCTTC
size: few; V: TRBV19; D: -; J: TRBJ1-2; CDR3: CASSEEGQFSFYGYTF; DNA: TGTGCCAGTAGCGAAGAAGGACAGTTCTCCTTCTATGGCTACACCTTC
size: -; V: TRBV20-1; D: -; J: TRBJ1-1; CDR3: CSVTRTEAFF; DNA: TGCAGTGTGACAAGGACTGAAGCTTTCTTT
size: -; V: TRBV30; D: TRBD1; J: TRBJ1-2; CDR3: CAWNPGTDYGYTF; DNA: TGTGCCTGGAACCCCGGGACAGACTATGGCTACACCTTC
size: -; V: TRBV6-1; D: TRBD2; J: TRBJ2-3; CDR3: CASSEAWAGGPDTQYF; DNA: TGTGCCAGCAGTGAAGCTTGGGCGGGGGGGCCGGATACGCAGTATTTT
size: -; V: TRBV9; D: TRBD1; J: TRBJ2-3; CDR3: CASSVIGTGGGTDTQYF; DNA: TGTGCCAGCAGCGTAATTGGGACAGGGGGCGGAACAGATACGCAGTATTTT
size: -; V: TRBV9; D: -; J: TRBJ2-3; CDR3: CASSAEGGGSTDTQYF; DNA: TGTGCCAGCAGCGCCGAAGGTGGGGGGTCCACAGATACGCAGTATTTT
size: once; V: TRBV2; D: -; J: TRBJ1-6; CDR3: CASNVSSYNSPLHF; DNA: TGTGCCAGCAATGTCAGCTCCTATAATTCACCCCTCCACTTT
size: -; V: TRBV5-8; D: TRBD1; J: TRBJ1-1; CDR3: CASRVRGVVEAFF; DNA: TGTGCCAGCAGGGTCAGGGGGGTTGTTGAAGCTTTCTTT
size: -; V: TRBV27; D: -; J: TRBJ2-7; CDR3: CASSSWAGDSYEQYF; DNA: TGTGCCAGCAGTTCGTGGGCAGGGGACTCCTACGAGCAGTACTTC
size: once; V: TRBV14; D: -; J: TRBJ2-5; CDR3: CASSQAPGTQYF; DNA: TGTGCCAGCAGCCAAGCGCCGGGGACCCAGTACTTC
size: -; V: TRBV5-1; D: TRBD1; J: TRBJ1-1; CDR3: CASSPGTGMNTEAFF; DNA: TGCGCCAGCAGCCCGGGGACAGGGATGAACACTGAAGCTTTCTTT
size: -; V: TRBV5-4; D: -; J: TRBJ2-1; CDR3: CASSPRGGGNEQFF; DNA: TGTGCCAGCAGCCCCCGTGGCGGTGGCAATGAGCAGTTCTTC
size: -; V: TRBV27; D: TRBD1; J: TRBJ1-6; CDR3: CASSLKPGQGMSPLHF; DNA: TGTGCCAGCAGCCTCAAACCGGGACAGGGGATGTCACCCCTCCACTTT
size: -; V: TRBV19; D: TRBD1; J: TRBJ1-1; CDR3: CATGGQASNTEAFF; DNA: TGTGCCACCGGGGGACAGGCGTCGAACACTGAAGCTTTCTTT
size: -; V: TRBV7-2; D: TRBD1; J: TRBJ2-5; CDR3: CASSFDLTGSNQETQYF; DNA: TGTGCCAGCAGCTTTGACTTGACAGGGTCAAATCAAGAGACCCAGTACTTC
size: -; V: TRBV18; D: -; J: TRBJ2-5; CDR3: CASSPRIELETQYF; DNA: TGTGCCAGCTCACCACGAATAGAGCTGGAGACCCAGTACTTC
size: -; V: TRBV5-4; D: TRBD1; J: TRBJ1-1; CDR3: CASSVLGQLNTEAFF; DNA: TGTGCCAGCAGCGTTTTGGGACAGCTAAACACTGAAGCTTTCTTT